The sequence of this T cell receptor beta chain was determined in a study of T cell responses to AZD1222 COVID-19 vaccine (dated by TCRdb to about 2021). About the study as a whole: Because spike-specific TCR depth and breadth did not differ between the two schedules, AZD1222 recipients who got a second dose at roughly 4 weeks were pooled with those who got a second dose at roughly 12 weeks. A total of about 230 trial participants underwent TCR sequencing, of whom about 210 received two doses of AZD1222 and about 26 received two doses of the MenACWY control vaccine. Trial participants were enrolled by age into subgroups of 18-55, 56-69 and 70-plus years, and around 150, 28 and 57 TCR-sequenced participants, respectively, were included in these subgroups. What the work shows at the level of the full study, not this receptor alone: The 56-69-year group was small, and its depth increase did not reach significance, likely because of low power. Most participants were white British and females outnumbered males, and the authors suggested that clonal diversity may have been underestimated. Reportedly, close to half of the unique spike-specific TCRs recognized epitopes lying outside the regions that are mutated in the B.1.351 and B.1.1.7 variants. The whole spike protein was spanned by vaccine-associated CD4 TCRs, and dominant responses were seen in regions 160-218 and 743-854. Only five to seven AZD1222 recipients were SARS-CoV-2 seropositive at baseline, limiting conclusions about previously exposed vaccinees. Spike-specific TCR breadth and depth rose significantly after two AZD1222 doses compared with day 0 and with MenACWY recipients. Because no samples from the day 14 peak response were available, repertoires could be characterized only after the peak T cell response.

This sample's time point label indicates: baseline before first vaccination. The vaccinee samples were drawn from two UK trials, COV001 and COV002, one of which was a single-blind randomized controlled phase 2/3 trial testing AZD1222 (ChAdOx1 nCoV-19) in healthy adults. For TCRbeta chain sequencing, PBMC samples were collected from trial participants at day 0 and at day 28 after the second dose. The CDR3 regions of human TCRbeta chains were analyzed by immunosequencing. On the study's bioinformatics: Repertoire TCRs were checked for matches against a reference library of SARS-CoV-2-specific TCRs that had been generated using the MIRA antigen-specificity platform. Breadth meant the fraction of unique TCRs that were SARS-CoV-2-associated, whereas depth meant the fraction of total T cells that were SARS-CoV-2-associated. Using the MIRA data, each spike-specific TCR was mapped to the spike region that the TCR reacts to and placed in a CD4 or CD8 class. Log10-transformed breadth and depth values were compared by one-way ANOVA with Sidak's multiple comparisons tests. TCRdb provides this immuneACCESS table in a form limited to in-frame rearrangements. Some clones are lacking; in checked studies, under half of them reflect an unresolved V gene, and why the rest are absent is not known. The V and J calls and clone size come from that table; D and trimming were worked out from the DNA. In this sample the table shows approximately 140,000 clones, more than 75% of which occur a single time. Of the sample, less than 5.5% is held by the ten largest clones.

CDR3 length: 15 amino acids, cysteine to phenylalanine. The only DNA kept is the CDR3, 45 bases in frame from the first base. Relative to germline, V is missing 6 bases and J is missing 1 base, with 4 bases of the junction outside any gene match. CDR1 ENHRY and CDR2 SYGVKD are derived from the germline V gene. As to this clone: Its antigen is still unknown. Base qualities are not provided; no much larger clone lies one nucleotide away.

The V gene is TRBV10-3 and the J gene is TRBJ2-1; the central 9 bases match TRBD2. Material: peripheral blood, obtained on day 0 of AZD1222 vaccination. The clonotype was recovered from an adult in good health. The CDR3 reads CAISPLAGSYNEQFF. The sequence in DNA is TGTGCCATCAGCCCCCTAGCGGGGTCCTACAATGAGCAGTTCTTC.